Below are 5 T cell receptor beta chains sequenced from a single sample in a study of CD8 T cells in Susac syndrome. After extraction with the RNeasy kit, about 0.45 to 1 ug of the RNA was reverse transcribed using random hexamers. One entry per CDR3 protein results from TCRdb running MiXCR on the immunoSEQ multiplex PCR reads. The profile shows more than 65,000 distinct CDR3 sequences, 95% of them singletons. Sequenced input: CD8+ T cells from PBMCs. These receptors were collected from a human donor in good health.

The rearrangement links TRBV9 to TRBJ2-1; 10 bases fit TRBD2. With 0 bases clipped from V and 6 bases from J, the junction kept 3 bases outside the gene matches. This CDR3 is built from 15 residues. Germline CDR1 SGDLS, CDR2 YYNGEE. This chain's CDR3 is CASSVALAGLNEQFF. Written as DNA, the CDR3 is TGTGCCAGCAGCGTAGCACTAGCGGGACTCAATGAGCAGTTCTTC.

The chain links TRBV24-1 to TRBJ1-1; D is ambiguous. Trimming took off 4 bases at V and 3 bases at J, with 8 bases between the two ends. Germline lookup yields CDR1 KGHDR and CDR2 SFDVKD. The CDR3 is 13 residues long. CDR3 loop: CATSEEGYTEAFF. CDR3 sequence (DNA): TGTGCCACCAGTGAGGAGGGCTACACTGAAGCTTTCTTT.

This clonotype came up once. The rearrangement uses TRBV30 and TRBJ2-1; no clear D gene. Trimming took off 0 bases at V and 7 bases at J, with 7 bases between the two ends. The CDR3 extends over 12 amino acids. Germline V gene sequence: CDR1 GTSNPN, CDR2 SVGIG (reference sequence). The CDR3 region has the DNA TGTGCCTGGAGTGTACAGAGGAATGAGCAGTTCTTC. It specifies CAWSVQRNEQFF.

The chain couples TRBV29-1 to TRBJ2-5; the match to TRBD1 covers 9 bases. V dropped 2 bases and J dropped 8; count of bases not matched to a gene: 12. CDR1 SQVTM and CDR2 ANQGSEA come from the germline V gene. The CDR3 is 15 amino acids. CDR3 sequence reads: CSVERTWTGDLTQYF. CDR3 DNA: TGCAGCGTTGAAAGGACCTGGACAGGGGATCTTACCCAGTACTTC.

A single count supports this clonotype. This chain uses TRBV30 with TRBJ1-1; TRBD1 is a possible D gene (5 bases). Germline CDR1 is GTSNPN and CDR2 is SVGIG (reference sequence). This CDR3 is built from 16 residues. V lost 3 bases and J lost 7, with 24 bases in between. This CDR3 is CAWRRMGDSLSFEAFF. The CDR3 DNA reads TGTGCCTGGAGGCGTATGGGTGACAGCTTGTCTTTTGAAGCTTTCTTT.